A single sample gave rise to the 24 T cell receptor beta chains below, sequenced in a study of blood T cell repertoires in COVID-19. TCRdb keeps only in-frame clones here, not all; method: immunoSEQ multiplex PCR. The sample shows more than 85,000 clones, 70% to 90% of them seen only once. The specimen sequenced was peripheral blood. The receptors were gathered from a middle-aged man with active COVID-19.

The chain is built from TRBV18 and TRBJ2-7; TRBD1 matches 12 bases. Germline trimming cut 4 bases from V and 7 bases from J; bases unmatched to any gene: 5. This CDR3 has 14 residues. CDR1 is KGHSH, CDR2 LQKENI, per germline. CDR3 in amino acids: CASSRDRGLGEQYF. The CDR3, as DNA: TGTGCCAGCTCACGGGACAGGGGGCTTGGGGAGCAGTACTTC.

The chain carries TRBV2 and TRBJ2-7; TRBD1 aligns across 9 bases. The germline V gene has CDR1 SNHLY and CDR2 FYNNEI. The CDR3 runs 13 residues. Trimming removed 4 bases from V and 8 bases from J; junction bases left unmatched: 6. The CDR3 DNA sequence: TGTGCCAGCAGTGGACAGGGGGTCATACAGCAGTACTTC. This gives the protein CASSGQGVIQQYF.

V is TRBV3-1 (or the pseudogene TRBV3-2) and J is TRBJ2-6; D is possibly TRBD1 (5 bases). With 1 base removed from V and 2 bases from J, the gap between germline ends came to 15 bases. The CDR3 is 18 residues long. Per the germline V gene, CDR1 is LGHDT and CDR2 is YNNKEL (reference sequence). The CDR3 DNA reads as TGTGCCAGCAGCCAAGGTGCCCAGGGAAGCACTGGGGCCAACGTCCTGACTTTC. Its protein is CASSQGAQGSTGANVLTF.

V usage is TRBV10-3 and J usage is TRBJ1-2; D is unresolved. V was trimmed by 5 bases and J by 6 bases, leaving 10 bases between them. This CDR3 is 12 amino acids long. Germline V gene data show CDR1 as ENHRY and CDR2 as SYGVKD. The CDR3 region has the DNA TGTGCCATCAGTCGACACCTTGATGGCTACACCTTC. Its translation is CAISRHLDGYTF.

This sequence joins TRBV12-3 or TRBV12-4 and TRBJ1-4, with D unclear. The CDR3 runs 13 residues. Trimming removed 10 bases from V and 0 bases from J, with 9 bases in between. The CDR3 bases are TGTGCCACAAGAGATGCAACTAATGAAAAACTGTTTTTT. It is translated as CATRDATNEKLFF.

V is TRBV6-6 and J is TRBJ2-5; D ambiguous. Germline-derived CDR1 and CDR2 are MNHNY and SVGAGI (reference sequence). The CDR3 spans 14 residues. Trimming removed 4 bases from V and 2 bases from J, with 11 bases in between. The CDR3 nucleotides are TGTGCCAGCAGTTCCCGGTCCTTTCAAGAGACCCAGTACTTC. Translated: CASSSRSFQETQYF.

The gene calls are TRBV10-3 and TRBJ2-3; tentatively, D is TRBD1 (5 bases). This CDR3 has 17 amino acids. The germline CDR1 and CDR2 sequences are ENHRY and SYGVKD. Deletions cut 4 bases from V and 4 bases from J, with 21 bases between. The CDR3, as DNA: TGTGCCATCAGTGCTGAGTCTATAAGGGGTCCGTCAGATACGCAGTATTTT. It is translated as CAISAESIRGPSDTQYF.

This clone was seen a single time. V usage is TRBV3-1 (or the pseudogene TRBV3-2) and J usage is TRBJ1-2; 7 nucleotides line up with TRBD1. The CDR3 runs to 13 residues. Looked up from germline, CDR1 is LGHDT and CDR2 is YNNKEL (reference sequence). V trimming: 3 bases; J trimming: 7 bases; junction bases outside the gene matches: 5. CDR3 loop: CASSQGQGGGYTF. CDR3 sequence (DNA): TGTGCCAGCAGCCAGGGGCAGGGGGGTGGCTACACCTTC.

The CDR3 region has the DNA TGCGCCAGCAGCCCCACTGGGACAGGGGATTGGTATGGCTACACCTTC. Residues: CASSPTGTGDWYGYTF. The chain joins TRBV5-1 to TRBJ1-2; 10 nucleotides agree with TRBD1. J gave up 5 bases and V 4 bases, and 11 bases lay outside the gene matches. The CDR3 consists of 16 residues. Germline V gene sequence: CDR1 SGHRS, CDR2 YFSETQ.

This clone was recorded a few times. The chain links TRBV5-6 to TRBJ1-6, with TRBD1 matching over 10 bases. The CDR3 length is 14 residues. The V and J ends lost 6 bases and 13 bases, in that order; junction bases with no gene match: 10. CDR1 is SGHDT, CDR2 YYEEEE, per germline. The CDR3 region is CASTTRDRGSPLHF. The DNA of the CDR3 is TGTGCCAGCACCACCCGGGACAGGGGATCCCCCCTCCACTTT.

The CDR3 DNA sequence: TGTGCCAGCATTAGCCTAGCGGGGAACGCAGATACGCAGTATTTT. Residues: CASISLAGNADTQYF. The chain has TRBV6-5 and TRBJ2-3; 9 bases are a match to TRBD2. The CDR3 sequence is 15 residues long. Germline V gives CDR1 MNHEY, CDR2 SVGAGI. Losses at the gene ends were 7 bases for V and 4 bases for J; bases not matched to a gene: 9.

J is TRBJ2-7 and V is TRBV3-1 (or the pseudogene TRBV3-2); possible D gene TRBD2, 5 bases. The CDR3 has 14 residues. V lost 1 base and J lost 3, with 10 bases in between. CDR1 is LGHDT and CDR2 is YNNKEL in the germline V gene (reference sequence). DNA of the CDR3: TGTGCCAGCAGCCAAGTTGGAGGTTTCTACGAGCAGTACTTC. It translates to CASSQVGGFYEQYF.

V usage is TRBV11-3 and J usage is TRBJ2-2; TRBD1 aligns across 9 bases. V dropped 3 bases and J dropped 0; count of bases not matched to a gene: 11. In germline, CDR1 is SGHNT, CDR2 YENEEA. This CDR3 is built from 19 residues. The CDR3 DNA sequence: TGTGCCAGCAGCTTTACGTTTCCGGGACAGGGATCGAACACCGGGGAGCTGTTTTTT. Amino acids: CASSFTFPGQGSNTGELFF.

This rearrangement joins TRBV5-1 to TRBJ1-4; maybe TRBD1 (6 bases). This CDR3 contains 16 residues. V lost 2 bases, J lost 4 bases, and 15 bases lay in between. In germline, CDR1 is SGHRS, CDR2 YFSETQ. The CDR3 coding sequence is TGCGCCAGCAGCTTAGCAGGGGTCGCAGTTAATGAAAAACTGTTTTTT. Residues: CASSLAGVAVNEKLFF.

The chain combines TRBV4-1 with TRBJ1-6, with D uncertain. The V gene's germline CDR1 is MGHRA and CDR2 YSYEKL. The ends were cut back, 4 bases at V and 8 bases at J, with 9 bases in the middle. The CDR3 is made up of 13 amino acids. The chain's CDR3 is CASSPTPDSPLHF. The CDR3, as DNA: TGCGCCAGCAGCCCAACGCCAGATTCACCCCTCCACTTT.

The chain links TRBV3-1 (or the pseudogene TRBV3-2) to TRBJ2-1; 8 bases map to TRBD2. The V segment lost 1 base and the J segment 7 bases; nucleotides outside the gene matches: 12. Germline CDR1 reads LGHDT; CDR2 reads YNNKEL (reference sequence). There are 17 residues in the CDR3. CDR3 in amino acids: CASSQVGGGRAGNEQFF. The CDR3, as DNA: TGTGCCAGCAGCCAAGTGGGCGGGGGGCGAGCTGGGAATGAGCAGTTCTTC.

This rearrangement joins TRBV19 to TRBJ2-2, with 9 bases matching TRBD2. The ends lost 2 bases at V and 4 bases at J; junction bases unmatched: 5. Germline V gives CDR1 LNHDA, CDR2 SQIVND (reference sequence). The CDR3 spans 16 residues. The CDR3 reads CASSINSGGGTGELFF. Written as DNA, the CDR3 is TGTGCCAGTAGTATAAATAGCGGGGGCGGCACCGGGGAGCTGTTTTTT.

The chain carries TRBV5-1 and TRBJ1-4, with D unresolved. Trimming removed 1 base from V and 1 base from J, with 8 bases in between. CDR1 is SGHRS, CDR2 YFSETQ, per germline. This CDR3 comprises 15 residues. CDR3 sequence: CASSLFRGTNEKLFF. The CDR3 region has the DNA TGCGCCAGCAGCTTGTTCCGGGGAACTAATGAAAAACTGTTTTTT.

The chain combines TRBV7-9 with TRBJ1-2; 7 bases are a match to TRBD1. The CDR3 loop spans 15 amino acids. V trimming: 5 bases; J trimming: 3 bases; junction bases outside the gene matches: 9. Germline V CDR1 and CDR2: SEHNR, FQNEAQ (reference sequence). This CDR3 is CASSRDRLRDYGYTF. The CDR3 nucleotides are TGTGCCAGCAGCCGGGACAGACTAAGGGACTATGGCTACACCTTC.

This clone is a singleton in its sample. This chain links TRBV6-6 with TRBJ1-4; D possibly corresponds to TRBD1 (6 bases). CDR3 length: 14 residues. Germline V gives CDR1 MNHNY, CDR2 SVGAGI (reference sequence). The V gene lost 6 bases and the J gene lost 8 bases, with 16 bases spanning the gap. The CDR3 DNA is TGTGCCAGCAGCGCGGGGGGGGCGGACGAAAAACTGTTTTTT. Encoded protein: CASSAGGADEKLFF.

The rearrangement joins TRBV11-2 to TRBJ1-2; 9 bases agree with TRBD1. V was pared by 4 bases and J by 0 bases, with 9 bases of the junction left unmatched. The CDR3 contains 17 residues. CDR1 SGHAT and CDR2 FQNNGV come from the germline V gene. CDR3 in amino acids: CASSSAGTGKANYGYTF. In nucleotides, the CDR3 is TGTGCCAGCAGCTCGGCCGGGACAGGGAAGGCTAACTATGGCTACACCTTC. The whole variable domain, remainder taken from reference TRBV11-2 and TRBJ1-2, is EAGVAQSPRYKIIEKRQSVAFWCNPISGHATLYWYQQILGQGPKLLIQFQNNGVVDDSQLPKDRFSAERLKGVDSTLKIQPAKLEDSAVYLCASSSAGTGKANYGYTFGSGTRLTVV.

The CDR3 loop is CATSDRLMNTEAFF. The CDR3 region has the DNA TGTGCCACCAGCGACAGGCTAATGAACACTGAAGCTTTCTTT. J is TRBJ1-1 and V is TRBV15; tentative D call: TRBD1 (6 bases). The CDR3 has 14 amino acids. Germline V gene lookup returns CDR1 LNHNV and CDR2 YYDKDF (reference sequence). V lost 5 bases, J lost 0 bases, and 10 bases lay in between.

The V gene is TRBV5-1, the J gene TRBJ2-2, with 10 nucleotides matching TRBD1. From germline, CDR1 is SGHRS and CDR2 YFSETQ. The V gene end was trimmed by 4 bases and the J gene end by 5 bases; junction bases not matched to a gene: 5. The CDR3 is 15 amino acids. The chain's CDR3 is CASSPGGQGTGELFF. CDR3 DNA sequence: TGCGCCAGCAGCCCGGGGGGACAGGGGACCGGGGAGCTGTTTTTT.

The chain recombines TRBV6-1 with TRBJ1-1; no definite D call. From germline, CDR1 is MNHNS and CDR2 SASEGT. The V end was cut by 2 bases, the J end by 6 bases, with 4 bases between. The CDR3 consists of 11 residues. The CDR3, as DNA: TGTGCCAGCAGTGAACCGGCTGAAGCTTTCTTT. It translates to CASSEPAEAFF.